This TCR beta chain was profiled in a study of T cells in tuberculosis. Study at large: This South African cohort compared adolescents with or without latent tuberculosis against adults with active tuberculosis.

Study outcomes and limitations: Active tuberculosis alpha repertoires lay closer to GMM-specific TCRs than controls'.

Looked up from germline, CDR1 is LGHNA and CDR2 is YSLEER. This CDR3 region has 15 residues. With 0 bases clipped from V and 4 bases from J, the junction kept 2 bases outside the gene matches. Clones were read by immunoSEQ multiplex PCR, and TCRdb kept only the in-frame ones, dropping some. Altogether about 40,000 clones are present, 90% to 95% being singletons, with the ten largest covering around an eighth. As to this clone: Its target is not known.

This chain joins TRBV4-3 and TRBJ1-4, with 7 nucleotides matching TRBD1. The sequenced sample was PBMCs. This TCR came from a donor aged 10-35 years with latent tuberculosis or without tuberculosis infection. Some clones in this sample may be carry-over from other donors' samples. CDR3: CASSQEGTVNEKLFF. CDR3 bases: TGCGCCAGCAGCCAAGAAGGGACAGTTAATGAAAAACTGTTTTTT.